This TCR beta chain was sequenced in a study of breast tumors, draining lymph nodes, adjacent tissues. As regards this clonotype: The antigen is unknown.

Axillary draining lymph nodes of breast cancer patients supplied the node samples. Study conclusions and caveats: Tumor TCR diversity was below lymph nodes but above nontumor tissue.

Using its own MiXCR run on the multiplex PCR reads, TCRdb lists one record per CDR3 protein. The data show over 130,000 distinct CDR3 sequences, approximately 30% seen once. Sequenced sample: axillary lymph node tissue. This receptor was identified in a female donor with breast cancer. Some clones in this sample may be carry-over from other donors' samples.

The CDR3 DNA reads TGTGCCAGCAGTCACGCGGCCGGAAACAACTATGGCTACACCTTC. Translated: CASSHAAGNNYGYTF. The chain employs TRBV6-4 and TRBJ1-2, with D unclear. This CDR3 comprises 15 residues. Germline V gene data show CDR1 as MRHNA and CDR2 as SNTAGT. V was clipped by 5 bases and J by 2 bases, with 15 bases between them.